A single sample gave rise to the 11 T cell receptor beta chains below, sequenced in a study of T cells in localized non-small cell lung cancer. The protocol was immunoSEQ multiplex PCR, while the TCRdb copy is restricted to in-frame clones and leaves out a portion. The table records more than 950 clones, around 27% of them present only once. This specimen consisted of lung tumor tissue, obtained before any cancer treatment. The receptor set was obtained from a woman aged 35-75 years with stage I squamous cell lung carcinoma.

By share, this clone ranks as medium-sized. V usage is TRBV4-1 and J usage is TRBJ2-7; the D gene could be TRBD1 or TRBD2 (6 bases each). The germline gives CDR1 MGHRA, CDR2 YSYEKL. Trimming removed 1 base from V and 3 bases from J, with 13 bases in between. The CDR3 contains 15 residues. CDR3 amino acids: CASSQVGGQHYEQYF. CDR3 nucleotides: TGCGCCAGCAGCCAAGTGGGAGGACAGCACTACGAGCAGTACTTC.

This clone has only a few counts. The rearrangement joins TRBV6-8 to TRBJ1-1; 8 nucleotides match TRBD1. CDR3 length equals 15 residues. V trimming: 4 bases; J trimming: 6 bases; junction bases outside the gene matches: 10. CDR1 and CDR2 (germline): MNHGY, SAAAGT. The CDR3 loop is CASSSTRQGAAEAFF. The DNA for the CDR3 is TGTGCCAGCAGTTCCACCCGGCAGGGGGCTGCTGAAGCTTTCTTT.

V gene TRBV19 combines with J gene TRBJ2-1, with 12 nucleotides matching TRBD2. Germline V lookup: CDR1 LNHDA, CDR2 SQIVND (reference sequence). The CDR3 consists of 14 residues. V lost 4 bases to trimming and J lost 7 bases; unmatched junction nucleotides: 2. The CDR3 sequence: CASSKGLAGNEQFF. The CDR3 DNA follows: TGTGCCAGTAGTAAAGGACTAGCGGGAAATGAGCAGTTCTTC.

The V and J genes are TRBV18 and TRBJ2-7; D not certain. The CDR3 loop spans 13 amino acids. Per germline, CDR1 KGHSH and CDR2 LQKENI. V lost 3 bases to trimming and J lost 6 bases, with 12 bases between them. The CDR3 DNA sequence: TGTGCCAGCTCACCGGGTATCACGGGCGAGCAGTACTTC. It translates to CASSPGITGEQYF.

The gene calls are TRBV6-8 and TRBJ2-3; TRBD1 agrees at 9 bases. The germline V gene encodes CDR1 MNHGY and CDR2 SAAAGT. Losses at the gene ends were 6 bases for V and 2 bases for J; bases not matched to a gene: 9. The CDR3 length is 16 residues. CDR3 sequence (DNA): TGTGCCAGCAGGAAAGGACAGGGGTCTTCCACAGATACGCAGTATTTT. Its protein is CASRKGQGSSTDTQYF.

CDR3 in amino acids: CASSLGRNTGELFF. In DNA, the CDR3 is TGTGCCAGTAGCTTGGGGAGAAACACCGGGGAGCTGTTTTTT. V usage is TRBV19 and J usage is TRBJ2-2, with a tentative D call TRBD2 (5 bases). V gave up 6 bases and J gave up 2 bases, with 10 bases separating them. There are 14 residues in the CDR3. Looked up from germline, CDR1 is LNHDA and CDR2 is SQIVND (reference sequence).

The chain links TRBV30 to TRBJ2-4; 7 bases are a match to TRBD1. The CDR3 length is 14 residues. Unmatched junction bases numbered 7, after V lost 5 bases and J lost 3 bases. The germline V gene encodes CDR1 GTSNPN and CDR2 SVGIG (reference sequence). In DNA form, the CDR3 reads TGTGCCTGGCAACAGGGGACGGGCAAAAACATTCAGTACTTC. This gives the protein CAWQQGTGKNIQYF.

The V and J genes are TRBV18 and TRBJ1-2; the match to TRBD1 covers 10 bases. CDR3 length equals 15 residues. Trimming took 2 bases from V and 8 from J; bases not matched to a gene: 8. Germline V lookup: CDR1 KGHSH, CDR2 LQKENI. In DNA, the CDR3 is TGTGCCAGCTCACCAGGCGGGACAGGGGAGCGAGGCTACACCTTC. Its protein product is CASSPGGTGERGYTF.

The chain couples TRBV6-8 to TRBJ1-5; no clear D. The CDR3 has 16 residues. CDR1 MNHGY and CDR2 SAAAGT come from the germline V gene. V lost 5 bases to trimming and J lost 11 bases, with 25 bases between them. The CDR3 region is CASSGLGNSRNEAQHF. The CDR3 DNA follows: TGTGCCAGCAGTGGATTAGGCAATAGCCGGAATGAAGCCCAGCATTTT.

The V gene is TRBV11-3, the J gene TRBJ1-3; no clear D gene. This CDR3 is built from 16 residues. The germline V gene encodes CDR1 SGHNT and CDR2 YENEEA. V shed 1 base and J shed 0 bases, with 10 bases lying between them. This CDR3 reads CASSLVGGGSGNTIYF. CDR3 in DNA: TGTGCCAGCAGCTTAGTCGGCGGTGGCTCTGGAAACACCATATATTTT.

This clone appeared a few times. This rearrangement joins TRBV30 to TRBJ1-5; no clear D. CDR1 GTSNPN and CDR2 SVGIG come from the germline V gene (reference sequence). Deletions cut 0 bases from V and 0 bases from J, with 12 bases between. This CDR3 spans 16 amino acids. The CDR3 coding sequence is TGTGCCTGGAGTGTCCTCAACAGTTTTAGCAATCAGCCCCAGCATTTT. This translates into CAWSVLNSFSNQPQHF.